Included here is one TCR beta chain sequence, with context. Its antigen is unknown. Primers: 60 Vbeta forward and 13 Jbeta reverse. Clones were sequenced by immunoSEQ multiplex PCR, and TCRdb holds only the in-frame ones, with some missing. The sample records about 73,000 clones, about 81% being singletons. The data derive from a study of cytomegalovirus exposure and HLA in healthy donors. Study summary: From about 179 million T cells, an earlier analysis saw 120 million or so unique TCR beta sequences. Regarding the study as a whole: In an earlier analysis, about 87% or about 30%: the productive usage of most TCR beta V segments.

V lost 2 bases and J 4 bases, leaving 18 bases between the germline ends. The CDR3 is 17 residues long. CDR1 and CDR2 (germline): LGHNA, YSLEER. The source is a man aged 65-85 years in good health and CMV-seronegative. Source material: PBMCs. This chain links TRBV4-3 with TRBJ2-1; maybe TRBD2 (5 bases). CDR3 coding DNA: TGCGCCAGCAGCCAAACCGGAGGCCTACACAATTACAATGAGCAGTTCTTC. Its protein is CASSQTGGLHNYNEQFF.